Here is one T cell receptor (beta chain) with its context. The antigen remains unidentified. The repertoire was sequenced with immunoSEQ multiplex PCR; TCRdb's copy has only in-frame clones and lacks some. This table holds some 1,100,000 clones, 75% to 80% found once. These data are taken from a study of shared clonotypes between healthy human individuals. Study-wide findings and caveats: Since donors were few, the genetic and exposure-history diversity represented was limited.

CDR1 and CDR2 (germline): SNHLY, FYNNEI. There are 15 residues in the CDR3. Losses at the gene ends were 4 bases for V and 1 base for J; bases not matched to a gene: 4. This receptor was obtained from a young man in good health. Some clones in this sample may be carry-over from other donors' samples. Sequencing used memory CD4+ T cells from PBMCs. Subset indicated: CD45RA-negative fraction. The V call is TRBV2, the J call TRBJ1-5; 7 bases map to TRBD1. CDR3 nucleotides: TGTGCCAGCAGTGGACAGGGAAGAAGCAATCAGCCCCAGCATTTT. This sequence encodes CASSGQGRSNQPQHF.